This entry features one T cell receptor beta chain sequence. The CDR3 contains 13 residues. With 6 bases removed from V and 5 bases from J, the gap between germline ends came to 11 bases. Germline V gene data show CDR1 as MGHDK and CDR2 as SYGVNS. This record belongs to a study of control samples from healthy donors and cancer patients. Assay: immunoSEQ multiplex PCR; the TCRdb copy retains only in-frame clones and omits some. The sample includes around 250,000 clones, almost 85% seen only once; the top ten take less than 15%. The chain employs TRBV25-1 and TRBJ2-1, with D maybe TRBD2 (6 bases). The sequence was collected from a woman aged 60-70 years with lung cancer. The specimen was PBMCs. The CDR3 loop is CASREGIDNEQFF. The CDR3 DNA sequence: TGTGCCAGCAGGGAGGGAATTGACAATGAGCAGTTCTTC.